These T cell receptor beta chains were read from a single sample in a study of blood T cell repertoires in COVID-19. Repertoires were generated with immunoSEQ multiplex PCR, while TCRdb's copy carries only in-frame clones and drops some. The sample includes 250,000 or so clones, 89% of them seen just once. The specimen sequenced was peripheral blood. The receptors come from a woman in her thirties or forties who had recovered from COVID-19. Both conserved end residues are part of each CDR3. Each record gives: J gene, V gene, D gene, CDR3 DNA, CDR3 protein. A D gene is named only where the DNA matches it firmly.

>TRBJ2-7|TRBV30|.
TGTGCCTGGAGTTCTAACGGGGGAACTTACGAGCAGTACTTC
CAWSSNGGTYEQYF
>TRBJ1-4|TRBV6-5|.
TGTGCCAGCACCTCAGGGGTGGCTAATGAAAAACTGTTTTTT
CASTSGVANEKLFF
>TRBJ1-5|TRBV5-1|.
TGCGCCAGCAGCTTCGCAGGGGAACAGACCCAGCATTTT
CASSFAGEQTQHF
>TRBJ2-5|TRBV5-1|TRBD1
TGCGCCAGCAGCTTGGCCCGACAGGGCCACGGAGAGACCCAGTACTTC
CASSLARQGHGETQYF
>TRBJ2-7|TRBV7-9|.
TGTGCCAGCAGCGAGGGACTCCGCTCCTACGAGCAGTACTTC
CASSEGLRSYEQYF
>TRBJ1-2|TRBV2|.
TGTGCCAGCAGTGAAGGGGGCGCCTATGGCTACACCTTC
CASSEGGAYGYTF
>TRBJ1-5|TRBV4-2|.
TGTGCCAGCAGCCAAGTTGCCGGGTATAGCAATCAGCCCCAGCATTTT
CASSQVAGYSNQPQHF
>TRBJ1-6|TRBV21-1|.
TGTGCCAGCAGCAAAGGGACACGGACACGTTCACCCCTCCACTTT
CASSKGTRTRSPLHF
>TRBJ2-1|TRBV2|TRBD2
TGTGCCAGCAGTGTATTTACTAGCGGTCCCTACAATGAGCAGTTCTTC
CASSVFTSGPYNEQFF
>TRBJ2-2|TRBV18|TRBD2
TGTGCCAGCTCAGGGGAGTCCAGCGGGAGCACCGGGGAGCTGTTTTTT
CASSGESSGSTGELFF
>TRBJ1-4|TRBV4-1|.
TGCGCCAGCAGCCAAGCCTCAGGGTTAGGTGAAAAACTGTTTTTT
CASSQASGLGEKLFF
>TRBJ2-5|TRBV5-4|.
TGTGCCAGCAGCCCCCTGACAGGCCACCAAGAGACCCAGTACTTC
CASSPLTGHQETQYF
>TRBJ1-1|TRBV25-1|.
TGTGCCAGCAGTGGTCAGTCCGGGTCGGGAACTGAAGCTTTCTTT
CASSGQSGSGTEAFF
>TRBJ2-1|TRBV9|TRBD2
TGTGCCAGCAGCGTCGAAGTTCGGGCTAGCGGGAGCAATGAGCAGTTCTTC
CASSVEVRASGSNEQFF
>TRBJ2-2|TRBV24-1|TRBD1
TGTGCCACCAGTTGGGCCTCCACAGGGGTCACCGGGGAGCTGTTTTTT
CATSWASTGVTGELFF
>TRBJ1-6|TRBV6-6|.
TGTGCCAGCAGACAAAGTAATTCACCCCTCCACTTT
CASRQSNSPLHF
>TRBJ2-1|TRBV2|.
TGTGCCAGCAATCGAGACAATGAGCAGTTCTTC
CASNRDNEQFF
>TRBJ2-7|TRBV7-8|TRBD1
TGTGCCAGCAGCTTAGTTGGGACAGTCTACGAGCAGTACTTC
CASSLVGTVYEQYF
>TRBJ2-2|TRBV14|TRBD2
TGTGCCAGCAGCCGCTTAAGTCCTCGGACTAGCCGATGTCAAGGGCTGTTTTTT
CASSRLSPRTSRCQGLFF
>TRBJ2-2|TRBV27|.
TGTGCCAGCAGCCCGGGACTCCTCAACACCGGGGAGCTGTTTTTT
CASSPGLLNTGELFF
>TRBJ2-1|TRBV6-4|TRBD2
TGTGCCAGCAGTGCGACTAGCGGGAGCTACAATGAGCAGTTCTTC
CASSATSGSYNEQFF
>TRBJ2-7|TRBV5-3|TRBD1
TGTGCCAGAAGCATGACAGGGGGATGCGAGCAGTACTTC
CARSMTGGCEQYF